This T cell receptor beta chain stems from a study of T-cell reconstitution after alpha-beta-depleted transplantation in children. This CDR3 is 14 amino acids long. In germline, CDR1 is SNHLY, CDR2 FYNNEI. V lost 8 bases and J lost 1, with 14 bases in between. Study findings and constraints: Newly generated T cells supplied most T-cell counts and diversity one year post-transplant.

In the case of this clonotype: As yet, its antigen is unknown.

Preparation of the TCRbeta library was carried out with unique molecular identifiers. Via MiXCR, TCRdb re-called the PCR reads, giving one row per CDR3 protein. The sample records 530,000 or so distinct CDR3 sequences, roughly 30% being singletons. The sequence came from a boy in the first two years of life with Wiskott-Aldrich syndrome, due to receive a stem cell transplant. The chain is built from TRBV2 and TRBJ1-1; D gene ambiguous. This specimen was PBMCs, taken before TCRalphabeta/CD19-depleted stem cell transplant. The CDR3 coding sequence is TGTGCCAGCCCCTTACTACCGTCGAACACTGAAGCTTTCTTT. This sequence encodes CASPLLPSNTEAFF.